The rows below give T cell receptor beta chains drawn from one sample of a study of cytomegalovirus exposure and HLA in healthy donors. Using immunoSEQ multiplex PCR, the repertoire was profiled, and TCRdb retains in-frame clones only, with some absent. Here the sample spans some 130,000 clones, about 70% being singletons. The sequenced sample was PBMCs. The source is a woman between 40 and 50 years old in good health and CMV-seronegative. Both conserved end residues are part of each CDR3. The size field is filled for only some rows; it gives once, few, many or a size class.

j_call	clone_size	v_call	cdr3_aa
TRBJ2-5	-	TRBV5-1	CASSLEGGGEETQYF
TRBJ2-1	-	TRBV6-5	CASSYSASGNYNEQFF
TRBJ2-5	-	TRBV28	CASSFGGAETQYF
TRBJ1-2	-	TRBV5-8	CASSWRQGIYGYTF
TRBJ1-4	-	TRBV2	CASSPRETEATNEKLFF
TRBJ1-1	-	TRBV6-1	CASSQAQPNTEAFF
TRBJ1-1	once	TRBV9	CASSAGQNTEAFF
TRBJ1-2	few	TRBV5-1	CASSSPDSDGYTF
TRBJ1-1	-	TRBV19	CASKEGGGRTEAFF
TRBJ2-7	few	TRBV19	CASKVTGGSYEQYF
TRBJ1-2	-	TRBV6-5	CASRLDKSGGYTF
TRBJ1-4	-	TRBV10-3	CAINPTGVNEKLFF
TRBJ2-7	-	TRBV27	CASSTYRGWPYEQYF
TRBJ1-1	once	TRBV7-9	CASSLEPGQGGTEAFF
TRBJ1-1	few	TRBV29-1	CSVEGSARNTEAFF
TRBJ2-7	few	TRBV10-3	CAGAKGQSSYEQYF
TRBJ1-3	once	TRBV2	CASSENPAGNTIYF
TRBJ2-3	few	TRBV5-1	CASRFDSSTDTQYF
TRBJ1-1	-	TRBV5-4	CASSRGQGESTEAFF
TRBJ1-6	-	TRBV7-8	CASSGGTGAGNSPLHF
TRBJ1-5	-	TRBV7-2	CASSPGTGGQPQHF
TRBJ1-4	-	TRBV7-9	CASSFPGQGRTNEKLFF
TRBJ1-4	few	TRBV6-1	CASRARQGANEKLFF
TRBJ2-5	once	TRBV7-2	CASSLSGKETQYF
TRBJ1-2	-	TRBV5-6	CASSWWGRVGGYTF
TRBJ1-1	-	TRBV7-9	CASSARGYGSNTEAFF
TRBJ2-7	few	TRBV27	CASSLRSQASYEQYF
TRBJ1-6	-	TRBV6-5	CVTGYNSPLHF
TRBJ1-2	-	TRBV12-5	CASGLAGTGGSGYTF
TRBJ2-5	-	TRBV30	CAWSGDRGETQYF
TRBJ2-2	-	TRBV7-9	CASSRPGTENTGELFF
TRBJ2-7	-	TRBV5-1	CASSFTGTGNYEQYF
TRBJ2-5	-	TRBV5-6	CASSWERGQETQYF
TRBJ2-1	-	TRBV4-2	CASSQDLERGGFGAKLF
TRBJ1-3	-	TRBV5-4	CASSRDRGIGNTIYF
TRBJ1-1	-	TRBV5-4	CASSSVLGGVNTEAFF
TRBJ1-1	-	TRBV5-1	CASSRGGNTEAFF
TRBJ1-5	-	TRBV6-1	CASSVPTGAKQPQHF
TRBJ1-5	-	TRBV6-1	CASSQTGTSNQPQHF
TRBJ2-7	-	TRBV11-2	CASSPREAYEQYF
TRBJ2-1	once	TRBV7-6	CASSLAGGAGGGYNEQFF